This is a list of T cell receptor beta chains from one sample in a study of blood T cell repertoires in COVID-19. Clones were read by immunoSEQ multiplex PCR, and TCRdb kept only the in-frame ones, dropping some. The data hold 35,000 to 50,000 clones, with less than 70% observed a single time. Sequenced input: peripheral blood. The receptor source for this set is an elderly man with acute or convalescent COVID-19. Each CDR3 is given with its conserved first and last residue. The D gene is left open where the match is weak. The size field is filled for only some rows; it gives once, few, many or a size class.

v_call: TRBV18
clone_size: .
j_call: TRBJ1-3
cdr3_length: 14
d_call: TRBD1
cdr3_aa: CASSHGTGKTAIYF
cdr3_nt: TGTGCCAGCTCACACGGGACAGGGAAGACTGCCATATATTTT

v_call: TRBV19
clone_size: .
j_call: TRBJ1-1
cdr3_length: 12
d_call: .
cdr3_aa: CASNGGGSQAFF
cdr3_nt: TGTGCCAGTAACGGCGGGGGGTCTCAAGCTTTCTTT

v_call: TRBV18
clone_size: .
j_call: TRBJ2-2
cdr3_length: 16
d_call: TRBD1
cdr3_aa: CASSPPEDREIGELFF
cdr3_nt: TGTGCCAGCTCACCACCGGAGGACAGGGAAATCGGGGAGCTGTTTTTT

v_call: TRBV11-3
clone_size: few
j_call: TRBJ2-7
cdr3_length: 15
d_call: TRBD2
cdr3_aa: CASSLDLGGDYEQYF
cdr3_nt: TGTGCCAGCAGCTTAGATTTGGGAGGGGACTACGAGCAGTACTTC

v_call: TRBV6-5
clone_size: .
j_call: TRBJ2-1
cdr3_length: 15
d_call: TRBD1
cdr3_aa: CASRRTGTTYNEQFF
cdr3_nt: TGTGCCAGCAGACGGACAGGGACCACCTACAATGAGCAGTTCTTC

v_call: TRBV5-6
clone_size: .
j_call: TRBJ2-4
cdr3_length: 14
d_call: TRBD1
cdr3_aa: CASSPWDRENIQYF
cdr3_nt: TGTGCCAGCAGCCCCTGGGACAGGGAAAACATTCAGTACTTC

v_call: TRBV7-8
clone_size: .
j_call: TRBJ1-4
cdr3_length: 15
d_call: TRBD1
cdr3_aa: CASSPPGTGEEKLFF
cdr3_nt: TGTGCCAGCAGCCCCCCCGGGACAGGGGAAGAAAAACTGTTTTTT

v_call: TRBV18
clone_size: .
j_call: TRBJ1-2
cdr3_length: 15
d_call: TRBD1
cdr3_aa: CASSPGTGGGVGYTF
cdr3_nt: TGTGCCAGCTCACCAGGGACAGGGGGCGGAGTTGGCTACACCTTC

v_call: TRBV21-1
clone_size: .
j_call: TRBJ1-2
cdr3_length: 15
d_call: .
cdr3_aa: CASSAEGRTNYGYTF
cdr3_nt: TGTGCCAGCAGCGCAGAGGGCAGAACTAACTATGGCTACACCTTC

v_call: TRBV5-5
clone_size: .
j_call: TRBJ1-1
cdr3_length: 14
d_call: .
cdr3_aa: CASSTALREAEAFF
cdr3_nt: TGTGCCAGCAGCACAGCCCTCAGGGAGGCTGAAGCTTTCTTT

v_call: TRBV3-1/TRBV3-2
clone_size: .
j_call: TRBJ1-1
cdr3_length: 14
d_call: TRBD1
cdr3_aa: CASSQVQGHTEAFF
cdr3_nt: TGTGCCAGCAGCCAAGTACAGGGGCACACTGAAGCTTTCTTT

v_call: TRBV4-2
clone_size: .
j_call: TRBJ1-2
cdr3_length: 15
d_call: .
cdr3_aa: CASSQSRTELYGYTF
cdr3_nt: TGTGCCAGCAGCCAGAGTAGGACAGAACTCTATGGCTACACCTTC

v_call: TRBV14
clone_size: .
j_call: TRBJ2-5
cdr3_length: 15
d_call: TRBD2
cdr3_aa: CASSQFLAGQETQYF
cdr3_nt: TGTGCCAGCAGCCAATTCCTAGCGGGACAAGAGACCCAGTACTTC

v_call: TRBV10-3
clone_size: .
j_call: TRBJ2-2
cdr3_length: 15
d_call: .
cdr3_aa: CAISESDRNTGELFF
cdr3_nt: TGTGCCATCAGTGAGTCGGACAGAAACACCGGGGAGCTGTTTTTT

v_call: TRBV6-2/TRBV6-3
clone_size: large
j_call: TRBJ1-1
cdr3_length: 18
d_call: TRBD1
cdr3_aa: CASSFGGGQGLSNTEAFF
cdr3_nt: TGTGCCAGCAGTTTTGGTGGAGGACAGGGATTGTCGAACACTGAAGCTTTCTTT

v_call: TRBV6-2/TRBV6-3
clone_size: once
j_call: TRBJ1-6
cdr3_length: 14
d_call: TRBD1
cdr3_aa: CASSSRDRVSPLHF
cdr3_nt: TGTGCCAGCAGTTCCCGGGACAGGGTTTCACCCCTCCACTTT

v_call: TRBV18
clone_size: .
j_call: TRBJ1-1
cdr3_length: 16
d_call: TRBD1
cdr3_aa: CASSPLSGGMNTEAFF
cdr3_nt: TGTGCCAGCTCACCACTATCAGGGGGCATGAACACTGAAGCTTTCTTT

v_call: TRBV9
clone_size: .
j_call: TRBJ2-7
cdr3_length: 12
d_call: TRBD1
cdr3_aa: CASSVGQGEQYF
cdr3_nt: TGTGCCAGCAGCGTAGGACAGGGTGAGCAGTACTTC

v_call: TRBV19
clone_size: .
j_call: TRBJ1-4
cdr3_length: 14
d_call: .
cdr3_aa: CASSTPGYYEKLFF
cdr3_nt: TGTGCCAGTAGTACGCCAGGTTATTATGAAAAACTGTTTTTT

v_call: TRBV7-3
clone_size: .
j_call: TRBJ2-5
cdr3_length: 20
d_call: TRBD2
cdr3_aa: CASSPTPGTSGGAGQETQYF
cdr3_nt: TGTGCCAGCAGCCCAACCCCCGGGACTAGCGGGGGGGCTGGGCAAGAGACCCAGTACTTC

v_call: TRBV11-3
clone_size: .
j_call: TRBJ2-2
cdr3_length: 15
d_call: .
cdr3_aa: CASSPGQGSGGELFF
cdr3_nt: TGTGCCAGCAGCCCCGGGCAGGGGTCGGGGGGGGAGCTGTTTTTT

v_call: TRBV10-3
clone_size: .
j_call: TRBJ2-7
cdr3_length: 14
d_call: TRBD1
cdr3_aa: CAIGGDRGPYEQYF
cdr3_nt: TGTGCCATCGGGGGGGACAGGGGGCCTTACGAGCAGTACTTC

v_call: TRBV7-9
clone_size: .
j_call: TRBJ1-4
cdr3_length: 13
d_call: .
cdr3_aa: CASSFGQHEKLFF
cdr3_nt: TGTGCCAGCAGCTTCGGACAACATGAAAAACTGTTTTTT

v_call: TRBV7-6
clone_size: .
j_call: TRBJ2-7
cdr3_length: 14
d_call: TRBD1
cdr3_aa: CASSVTGGCYEQYF
cdr3_nt: TGTGCCAGCAGCGTAACAGGGGGCTGCTACGAGCAGTACTTC

v_call: TRBV19
clone_size: .
j_call: TRBJ2-7
cdr3_length: 16
d_call: TRBD2
cdr3_aa: CASSNEVGLAGVRQYF
cdr3_nt: TGTGCCAGTAGTAACGAGGTGGGACTAGCGGGAGTTCGGCAGTACTTC

v_call: TRBV15
clone_size: medium-sized
j_call: TRBJ1-6
cdr3_length: 15
d_call: .
cdr3_aa: CATSRVDTQDSPLHF
cdr3_nt: TGTGCCACCAGCAGGGTAGACACGCAGGATTCACCCCTCCACTTT

v_call: TRBV11-3
clone_size: .
j_call: TRBJ2-5
cdr3_length: 15
d_call: .
cdr3_aa: CASSFGGDSQETQYF
cdr3_nt: TGTGCCAGCAGCTTCGGAGGGGACAGTCAAGAGACCCAGTACTTC

v_call: TRBV4-2
clone_size: .
j_call: TRBJ2-1
cdr3_length: 11
d_call: .
cdr3_aa: CASSRAPERFF
cdr3_nt: TGTGCCAGCAGCCGGGCCCCTGAACGATTCTTC

v_call: TRBV2
clone_size: few
j_call: TRBJ2-3
cdr3_length: 14
d_call: TRBD2
cdr3_aa: CASRVAGGPNTQYF
cdr3_nt: TGTGCCAGCAGGGTAGCGGGGGGGCCGAATACGCAGTATTTT

v_call: TRBV9
clone_size: few
j_call: TRBJ1-3
cdr3_length: 18
d_call: TRBD1
cdr3_aa: CASSVGSLQGTSGNTIYF
cdr3_nt: TGTGCCAGCAGCGTAGGGAGCCTACAGGGGACCTCTGGAAACACCATATATTTT

v_call: TRBV7-2
clone_size: once
j_call: TRBJ2-7
cdr3_length: 13
d_call: .
cdr3_aa: CASSPRRVNEQYF
cdr3_nt: TGTGCCAGCAGCCCGAGGAGGGTGAACGAGCAGTACTTC

v_call: TRBV20-1
clone_size: .
j_call: TRBJ2-7
cdr3_length: 16
d_call: TRBD2
cdr3_aa: CSASPTASGRPYEQYF
cdr3_nt: TGCAGTGCTAGTCCCACGGCTAGCGGGAGACCCTACGAGCAGTACTTC

v_call: TRBV10-3
clone_size: once
j_call: TRBJ2-5
cdr3_length: 15
d_call: .
cdr3_aa: CAISESTRAGETQYF
cdr3_nt: TGTGCCATCAGTGAGTCAACGAGGGCGGGAGAGACCCAGTACTTC

v_call: TRBV27
clone_size: .
j_call: TRBJ2-2
cdr3_length: 18
d_call: TRBD2
cdr3_aa: CASSLPTSGPTNTGELFF
cdr3_nt: TGTGCCAGCAGTCTTCCGACTAGCGGACCGACGAACACCGGGGAGCTGTTTTTT

v_call: TRBV27
clone_size: .
j_call: TRBJ1-6
cdr3_length: 13
d_call: .
cdr3_aa: CASSEVSRAPLHF
cdr3_nt: TGTGCCAGCAGTGAAGTCAGTCGTGCACCCCTCCACTTT

v_call: TRBV24-1
clone_size: .
j_call: TRBJ2-3
cdr3_length: 17
d_call: TRBD1
cdr3_aa: CATSDATQGAFTDTQYF
cdr3_nt: TGTGCCACCAGTGATGCTACACAGGGGGCGTTCACAGATACGCAGTATTTT

v_call: TRBV5-1
clone_size: .
j_call: TRBJ1-2
cdr3_length: 14
d_call: TRBD1
cdr3_aa: CASSLGQGAAGYTF
cdr3_nt: TGCGCCAGCAGCTTGGGACAGGGGGCTGCTGGCTACACCTTC

v_call: TRBV5-1
clone_size: .
j_call: TRBJ2-7
cdr3_length: 15
d_call: TRBD2
cdr3_aa: CASSVGLAGAYEQYF
cdr3_nt: TGCGCCAGCAGCGTGGGACTAGCGGGGGCCTACGAGCAGTACTTC

v_call: TRBV6-1
clone_size: .
j_call: TRBJ2-3
cdr3_length: 18
d_call: TRBD2
cdr3_aa: CASSGPPLLAGVTDTQYF
cdr3_nt: TGTGCCAGCAGTGGCCCCCCGCTACTAGCGGGAGTCACAGATACGCAGTATTTT

v_call: TRBV7-9
clone_size: .
j_call: TRBJ1-2
cdr3_length: 13
d_call: .
cdr3_aa: CASSWTALYGYTF
cdr3_nt: TGTGCCAGCAGCTGGACAGCCCTCTATGGCTACACCTTC

v_call: TRBV18
clone_size: .
j_call: TRBJ2-7
cdr3_length: 16
d_call: TRBD2
cdr3_aa: CASSTSTSGGSHEQYF
cdr3_nt: TGTGCCAGCTCAACATCTACTAGCGGGGGGTCCCACGAGCAGTACTTC

v_call: TRBV11-3
clone_size: .
j_call: TRBJ2-5
cdr3_length: 16
d_call: .
cdr3_aa: CASSLDTWAFPETQYF
cdr3_nt: TGTGCCAGCAGCTTAGATACCTGGGCCTTCCCAGAGACCCAGTACTTC

v_call: TRBV29-1
clone_size: .
j_call: TRBJ1-1
cdr3_length: 13
d_call: .
cdr3_aa: CSVEIWPNTEAFF
cdr3_nt: TGCAGCGTTGAAATCTGGCCCAACACTGAAGCTTTCTTT

v_call: TRBV5-1
clone_size: .
j_call: TRBJ1-1
cdr3_length: 14
d_call: .
cdr3_aa: CASSSLGGVTEAFF
cdr3_nt: TGCGCCAGCAGCTCGCTCGGGGGGGTCACTGAAGCTTTCTTT

v_call: TRBV27
clone_size: .
j_call: TRBJ2-3
cdr3_length: 15
d_call: TRBD2
cdr3_aa: CASGPGLGSTDTQYF
cdr3_nt: TGTGCCAGCGGCCCGGGACTAGGAAGCACAGATACGCAGTATTTT

v_call: TRBV6-1
clone_size: .
j_call: TRBJ1-6
cdr3_length: 18
d_call: .
cdr3_aa: CASSEFPFVSSYNSPLHF
cdr3_nt: TGTGCCAGCAGTGAATTCCCGTTTGTCAGCTCCTATAATTCACCCCTCCACTTT

v_call: TRBV24-1
clone_size: .
j_call: TRBJ2-6
cdr3_length: 14
d_call: .
cdr3_aa: CATSDPMDNNVLTF
cdr3_nt: TGTGCCACCAGTGACCCCATGGACAACAACGTCCTGACTTTC

v_call: TRBV20-1
clone_size: few
j_call: TRBJ2-1
cdr3_length: 15
d_call: TRBD2
cdr3_aa: CSASIAGVVDDEQFF
cdr3_nt: TGCAGTGCTAGTATAGCGGGAGTGGTGGACGATGAGCAGTTCTTC

v_call: TRBV2
clone_size: few
j_call: TRBJ2-7
cdr3_length: 13
d_call: .
cdr3_aa: CASTRSDSYEQYF
cdr3_nt: TGTGCCAGCACTAGGAGCGACTCCTACGAGCAGTACTTC

v_call: TRBV14
clone_size: .
j_call: TRBJ1-1
cdr3_length: 14
d_call: .
cdr3_aa: CASSHRQLNTEAFF
cdr3_nt: TGTGCCAGCAGCCATCGTCAGTTGAACACTGAAGCTTTCTTT

v_call: TRBV11-2
clone_size: .
j_call: TRBJ2-1
cdr3_length: 12
d_call: TRBD2
cdr3_aa: CASSPGGYEQFF
cdr3_nt: TGTGCCAGCAGCCCGGGGGGGTATGAGCAGTTCTTC

v_call: TRBV6-2/TRBV6-3
clone_size: once
j_call: TRBJ2-3
cdr3_length: 17
d_call: TRBD2
cdr3_aa: CASSYSLSGRGTDTQYF
cdr3_nt: TGTGCCAGCAGTTATTCGCTTAGCGGGAGAGGGACAGATACGCAGTATTTT

v_call: TRBV15
clone_size: .
j_call: TRBJ2-7
cdr3_length: 14
d_call: .
cdr3_aa: CATSRDLAGYEQYF
cdr3_nt: TGTGCCACCAGCAGAGATTTGGCAGGGTACGAGCAGTACTTC

v_call: TRBV30
clone_size: .
j_call: TRBJ2-5
cdr3_length: 15
d_call: TRBD2
cdr3_aa: CAWRRSSGGGETQYF
cdr3_nt: TGTGCCTGGAGGAGGAGTAGCGGGGGGGGAGAGACCCAGTACTTC

v_call: TRBV6-6
clone_size: .
j_call: TRBJ2-5
cdr3_length: 14
d_call: TRBD1
cdr3_aa: CACQFTGEQETQYF
cdr3_nt: TGTGCCTGTCAATTCACAGGGGAACAAGAGACCCAGTACTTC

v_call: TRBV9
clone_size: .
j_call: TRBJ2-3
cdr3_length: 18
d_call: .
cdr3_aa: CASSVPLPLALGTDTQYF
cdr3_nt: TGTGCCAGCAGCGTACCCCTTCCCCTAGCACTCGGCACAGATACGCAGTATTTT

v_call: TRBV5-1
clone_size: few
j_call: TRBJ2-5
cdr3_length: 12
d_call: .
cdr3_aa: CASRTTGETQYF
cdr3_nt: TGCGCCAGCAGGACCACGGGAGAGACCCAGTACTTC